These T cell receptor beta chains were read from a single sample in a study of naive and memory T cell subsets. One entry per CDR3 protein results from TCRdb running MiXCR on the UMI-ligation and nested PCR reads. The table has 130,000 to 150,000 distinct CDR3 sequences, 22% seen once. Input material: naive CD4+ T cells from blood. The receptors derive from a human donor in good health. Both conserved end residues are part of each CDR3. A D gene is named only where the DNA matches it firmly. Size tells how often a clone was seen (once, few, many) or the class of an expanded clone, and some rows leave it out.

NA | TRBJ2-3 | TRBV4-3 | TRBD1 | TGCGCCAGCAGCCAAATAGGACAGGGGAGTACGCAGTATTTT | CASSQIGQGSTQYF
NA | TRBJ2-7 | TRBV6-6 | NA | TGTGCCAGCAGTTACTCACGGGCCTACACCTCCTACGAGCAGTACTTC | CASSYSRAYTSYEQYF
NA | TRBJ2-2 | TRBV3-1 | NA | TGTGCCAGCAGAAGTTCCCAGCAGAAGAACACCGGGGAGCTGTTTTTT | CASRSSQQKNTGELFF
NA | TRBJ2-2 | TRBV5-1 | NA | TGCGCCAGCAAGGGCGCGTCGAACACCGGGGAGCTGTTTTTT | CASKGASNTGELFF
NA | TRBJ2-3 | TRBV5-1 | NA | TGCGCCAGCAGCTTGGAATCCCATAGGGATACGCAGTATTTT | CASSLESHRDTQYF
many | TRBJ2-1 | TRBV19 | NA | TGTGCCAGTAGGCCTAGGGGGGACAATGAGCAGTTCTTC | CASRPRGDNEQFF
few | TRBJ2-7 | TRBV28 | NA | TGTGCCAGCAGTTCACTTGTGGGGCACGAGCAGTACTTC | CASSSLVGHEQYF
few | TRBJ2-3 | TRBV20-1 | TRBD2 | TGCAGTGCCCCGACTAGCGGGTTGATTCGAGATACGCAGTATTTT | CSAPTSGLIRDTQYF
NA | TRBJ1-1 | TRBV28 | NA | TGTGCCAGCAGTTTAAGTGCGAGGGGTACTGAAGCTTTCTTT | CASSLSARGTEAFF
NA | TRBJ2-3 | TRBV7-6 | NA | TGTGCCAGCAGCTTATTCGCGGCAGATACGCAGTATTTT | CASSLFAADTQYF
few | TRBJ2-7 | TRBV12-5 | TRBD2 | TGTGCTAGTGGTTTGTTCTTAGCGGGGGCCTACGAGCAGTACTTC | CASGLFLAGAYEQYF
NA | TRBJ2-5 | TRBV7-8 | TRBD1 | TGTGCCAGCAGCTTAGAACAGGGGAAAGAGACCCAGTACTTC | CASSLEQGKETQYF
NA | TRBJ1-5 | TRBV12-3/TRBV12-4 | NA | TGTGCCAGCAAATACCAGGGTGGACCCAATCAGCCCCAGCATTTT | CASKYQGGPNQPQHF
NA | TRBJ2-7 | TRBV28 | TRBD2 | TGTGCCAGCAGTTACCTACTAGCGGGAGCAGGCGAGCAGTACTTC | CASSYLLAGAGEQYF
NA | TRBJ1-5 | TRBV6-5 | NA | TGTGCCAGCAAACACAGGGATCAGCCCCAGCATTTT | CASKHRDQPQHF
many | TRBJ2-1 | TRBV7-6 | NA | TGTGCCAGCAGCGGAATCCCCCTAGCGTCCTACAATGAGCAGTTCTTC | CASSGIPLASYNEQFF
NA | TRBJ1-1 | TRBV6-5 | NA | TGTGCCAGCAGTTACTTTCCAAAGAACACTGAAGCTTTCTTT | CASSYFPKNTEAFF
NA | TRBJ1-3 | TRBV3-1 | TRBD1 | TGTGCCAGCAGCCCAAGATCGGGACAGCTGTCAGGAAACACCATATATTTT | CASSPRSGQLSGNTIYF
few | TRBJ2-7 | TRBV6-1 | NA | TGTGCCAGCAGTGAACAACAGGCCAGTGTCTACGAGCAGTACTTC | CASSEQQASVYEQYF
few | TRBJ2-7 | TRBV6-6 | TRBD1 | TGTGCCAGTCAGGACAGGAACTCCTACGAGCAGTACTTC | CASQDRNSYEQYF
few | TRBJ2-7 | TRBV28 | TRBD1 | TGTGCCATTGGACAGGGGTCCTACGAGCAGTACTTC | CAIGQGSYEQYF
few | TRBJ2-3 | TRBV6-5 | NA | TGTGCCAGCAGTGAAGGGTCTTGGGATACGCAGTATTTT | CASSEGSWDTQYF
NA | TRBJ2-3 | TRBV10-2 | NA | TGCGCCAGCAGTGACTACACAGATACGCAGTATTTT | CASSDYTDTQYF
few | TRBJ1-1 | TRBV7-9 | NA | TGTGCCAGCAGGAATAAGGGCACTGAAGCTTTCTTT | CASRNKGTEAFF
many | TRBJ1-2 | TRBV25-1 | NA | TGTGCCAGCAGTGAAGGAGTCCCTAATGTCTATGGCTACACCTTC | CASSEGVPNVYGYTF
NA | TRBJ1-1 | TRBV6-1 | NA | TGTGCCAGCAGTGAATGGGTAGCCACTGAAGCTTTCTTT | CASSEWVATEAFF
once | TRBJ2-3 | TRBV12-3/TRBV12-4 | TRBD2 | TGTGCCAGCAGATACGGGACTAGCGGGTCTGCGCAGTATTTT | CASRYGTSGSAQYF
few | TRBJ2-1 | TRBV7-9 | TRBD2 | TGTGCCAGCAGCCCATCTGGACTAGCGGGTTTCTCCTACAATGAGCAGTTCTTC | CASSPSGLAGFSYNEQFF